The next 20 T cell receptor beta chains were all read from a single sample in a study of CD8 T cells in ankylosing spondylitis. TCRdb reanalysed the 5' RACE reads using MiXCR and keeps one entry per CDR3 protein. Altogether about 130,000 distinct CDR3 sequences are present, approximately 15% being singletons, with the ten largest covering under 3%. Sequenced material: blood, either unsorted or a sorted T cell fraction (not recorded which). All receptors come from a female donor with ankylosing spondylitis or in good health (not recorded which).

This clonotype showed up many times. The chain is built from TRBV5-1 and TRBJ2-3; D gene uncertain. This CDR3 is built from 12 residues. The germline CDR1 and CDR2 sequences are SGHRS and YFSETQ. Trimming left V 1 base short and J 4 bases short, with 4 bases between. CDR3: CASSLISDTQYF. The CDR3 nucleotides are TGCGCCAGCAGCTTGATATCAGATACGCAGTATTTT.

About this clonotype itself: A much larger clone is a single base away; this may be a read error. CDR3 in amino acids: CSATGADNTIYF. Written as DNA, the CDR3 is TGCAGTGCTACAGGGGCCGACAACACCATATATTTT. This chain links TRBV20-1 with TRBJ1-3; D is possibly TRBD1 (6 bases). The CDR3 spans 12 residues. Germline CDR1 DFQATT, CDR2 SNEGSKA (reference sequence). The V end was cut by 4 bases, the J end by 7 bases, with 11 bases between.

At least ten counts were recorded for this clonotype. The chain combines TRBV20-1 with TRBJ1-1; D uncertain. The CDR3 totals 12 residues. Trimming removed 3 bases from V and 4 bases from J, with 9 bases in between. Germline V CDR1 and CDR2: DFQATT, SNEGSKA (reference sequence). CDR3 DNA sequence: TGCAGTGCTAGCAGGTCGGCCACTGAAGCTTTCTTT. This gives the protein CSASRSATEAFF.

This chain joins TRBV20-1 and TRBJ2-7; TRBD2 matches 9 bases. With V trimmed by 2 bases and J by 6 bases, 11 bases remained unmatched. Germline values: CDR1 DFQATT, CDR2 SNEGSKA (reference sequence). The CDR3 spans 15 residues. The CDR3 is CSARRTGGGALEQYF. The CDR3 nucleotides are TGCAGTGCTAGAAGGACTGGCGGGGGGGCTCTCGAGCAGTACTTC.

The table lists this clonotype with many counts. The V call is TRBV7-2, the J call TRBJ2-7; no reliable D call. Trimming cost V 4 bases and J 12 bases, with 16 bases left between them. Germline V gene data show CDR1 as SGHTA and CDR2 as FQGNSA. This CDR3 has 12 residues. The CDR3: CASSSSGLRPYF. The CDR3 DNA follows: TGTGCCAGCAGCTCCTCCGGCCTTCGACCGTACTTC.

This clonotype has more than one count but fewer than ten. The chain carries TRBV7-2 and TRBJ2-4; D assignment may be TRBD1 or TRBD2 (5 bases each). This CDR3 has 14 residues. Between the trimmed V and J ends, which lost 5 bases and 3 bases, there was a span of 11 bases. CDR1 and CDR2 from the germline V gene are SGHTA and FQGNSA. The CDR3 protein is CASSPLGGKNIQYF. For the CDR3, the DNA is TGTGCCAGCAGCCCTCTTGGGGGCAAAAACATTCAGTACTTC.

Notes on this clonotype: This may arise from a read error, as a much more abundant clone is one base away. The CDR3 region has the DNA TGTGCCAGCAGCTTAGGGCCGGGAGGCTATGGCTACACCTTC. Translated, it gives CASSLGPGGYGYTF. The V and J genes are TRBV11-2 and TRBJ1-2; D is unresolved. The V and J ends lost 1 base and 4 bases respectively, with 10 bases between them. This CDR3 has 14 residues. Germline CDR1 and CDR2: SGHAT and FQNNGV.

V is TRBV29-1 and J is TRBJ2-5; TRBD2 matches 11 bases. Germline CDR1 SQVTM, CDR2 ANQGSEA. The length of the CDR3 is 13 residues. Here the CDR3 reads CSAGLAGGETQYF. For the CDR3, the DNA is TGCAGTGCCGGGCTAGCGGGGGGAGAGACCCAGTACTTC.

In this sample, this clonotype turned up many times. V usage is TRBV7-9 and J usage is TRBJ2-2; TRBD2 aligns across 11 bases. There are 16 residues in the CDR3. With V trimmed by 4 bases and J by 0 bases, 1 base remained unmatched. CDR1 is SEHNR, CDR2 FQNEAQ, per germline (reference sequence). CDR3 sequence (DNA): TGTGCCAGCAGCTCGACTAGCGGGGCGAACACCGGGGAGCTGTTTTTT. As protein: CASSSTSGANTGELFF.

At least ten counts were recorded for this clonotype. The chain carries TRBV6-1 and TRBJ2-1, with 7 positions matching TRBD2. Germline trimming cut 10 bases from V and 5 bases from J; bases unmatched to any gene: 11. Germline CDR1 MNHNS, CDR2 SASEGT. This CDR3 spans 14 amino acids. Written as DNA, the CDR3 is TGTGCCACCACAACTTGGGGAGGGGACAATGAGCAGTTCTTC. It is translated as CATTTWGGDNEQFF.

In this sample, this clonotype turned up many times. The rearrangement uses TRBV10-3 and TRBJ2-1; D ambiguous. V was shortened by 3 bases and J by 2 bases, with 11 bases between the two germline ends. The CDR3 totals 15 residues. Per germline, CDR1 ENHRY and CDR2 SYGVKD. CDR3 in amino acids: CAISDSGPPYNEQFF. CDR3 nucleotide sequence: TGTGCCATCAGTGATTCTGGCCCCCCCTACAATGAGCAGTTCTTC.

This clonotype occurred a few times. This rearrangement joins TRBV20-1 to TRBJ2-7; D uncertain. Germline-derived CDR1 and CDR2 are DFQATT and SNEGSKA (reference sequence). V gave up 4 bases and J gave up 2 bases, with 9 bases separating them. The CDR3 extends over 12 amino acids. The DNA for the CDR3 is TGCAGTGCTATACCCGAAACCTACGAGCAGTACTTC. Its translation: CSAIPETYEQYF.

A single count supports this clonotype. Being one base from a much bigger clone, this may be a read error. The V gene is TRBV7-2, the J gene TRBJ2-7; D uncertain. The CDR3 is made up of 12 amino acids. V lost 1 base to trimming and J lost 6 bases, with 7 bases between them. Germline CDR1 and CDR2: SGHTA and FQGNSA. CDR3 amino acids: CASSLEVREQYF. The CDR3 DNA sequence: TGTGCCAGCAGCTTAGAGGTTCGCGAGCAGTACTTC.

This clonotype was counted only a few times. The gene calls are TRBV6-1 and TRBJ1-6; TRBD1 agrees at 9 bases. Trimming cost V 5 bases and J 7 bases; bases outside gene matches: 3. The CDR3 consists of 14 residues. Germline assignment: CDR1 MNHNS and CDR2 SASEGT. The CDR3 is CASSPGTGNSPLHF. DNA for the CDR3: TGTGCCAGCAGTCCCGGGACAGGGAATTCACCCCTCCACTTT.

V and J are TRBV2 and TRBJ2-1; D call uncertain. CDR1 SNHLY and CDR2 FYNNEI come from the germline V gene. CDR3 length: 15 residues. The V end was cut by 3 bases, the J end by 11 bases, with 20 bases between. As DNA, the CDR3 is TGTGCCAGCAGTGATGCCCGATCGTATGCAATACAGCAGTTCTTC. Translating it yields CASSDARSYAIQQFF.

Ten or more counts support this clonotype. CDR3 residues: CSVFQRTRSYNEQFF. The CDR3 DNA sequence: TGCAGCGTTTTCCAGAGGACTCGATCCTACAATGAGCAGTTCTTC. The chain recombines TRBV29-1 with TRBJ2-1; D possibly corresponds to TRBD2 (5 bases). The germline CDR1 and CDR2 sequences are SQVTM and ANQGSEA. The V gene lost 5 bases and the J gene lost 1 base, with 15 bases spanning the gap. The CDR3 spans 15 residues.

As DNA, the CDR3 is TGTGCCAGCAGCCCAGGGCTAGCGGGAGCCTACAATGAGCAGTTCTTC. Translation gives CASSPGLAGAYNEQFF. The V gene is TRBV5-8, the J gene TRBJ2-1, with 10 bases lining up with TRBD2. V was pared by 4 bases and J by 2 bases, with 6 bases of the junction left unmatched. Germline V gives CDR1 SGHTS, CDR2 YDEGEE. The CDR3 consists of 16 residues.

J is TRBJ2-1 and V is TRBV2; D may be TRBD2 (6 bases). The V gene lost 4 bases and the J gene lost 4 bases, with 17 bases spanning the gap. CDR1 and CDR2 (germline): SNHLY, FYNNEI. CDR3 size: 16 residues. CDR3 sequence reads: CASSGFSGILYNEQFF. The CDR3 DNA is TGTGCCAGCAGTGGCTTTAGCGGAATTTTATACAATGAGCAGTTCTTC.

This clonotype was recorded at least ten times. The V call is TRBV29-1, the J call TRBJ2-1; TRBD1 matches at 7 bases. CDR1 is SQVTM and CDR2 is ANQGSEA in the germline V gene. This CDR3 has 12 residues. The V segment lost 7 bases and the J segment 5 bases; nucleotides outside the gene matches: 5. CDR3 nucleotides: TGCAGCGCCGACAGGGATGACAATGAGCAGTTCTTC. Protein product: CSADRDDNEQFF.

This clonotype was counted at least ten times. The chain employs TRBV10-3 and TRBJ2-3; D possibly uses TRBD1 or TRBD2 (5 bases each). Germline V gene data show CDR1 as ENHRY and CDR2 as SYGVKD. The ends were cut back, 3 bases at V and 5 bases at J, with 9 bases in the middle. This CDR3 region has 13 residues. CDR3 sequence reads: CAISDRDGDTQYF. CDR3 sequence (DNA): TGTGCCATCAGTGACCGGGACGGAGATACGCAGTATTTT.